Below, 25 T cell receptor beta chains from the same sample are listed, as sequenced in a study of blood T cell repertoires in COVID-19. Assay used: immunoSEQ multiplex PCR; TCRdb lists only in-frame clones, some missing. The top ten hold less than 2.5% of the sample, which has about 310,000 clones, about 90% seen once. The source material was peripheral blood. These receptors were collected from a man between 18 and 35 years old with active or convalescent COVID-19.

Here the CDR3 reads CASSLLAGADTQYF. CDR3 in DNA: TGTGCCAGCAGCTTACTAGCGGGAGCCGATACGCAGTATTTT. The chain employs TRBV5-5 and TRBJ2-3; 11 bases agree with TRBD2. Germline V lookup: CDR1 SGHKS, CDR2 YYEKEE (reference sequence). This CDR3 has 14 residues. V lost 2 bases, J lost 6 bases, and 2 bases stayed unmatched.

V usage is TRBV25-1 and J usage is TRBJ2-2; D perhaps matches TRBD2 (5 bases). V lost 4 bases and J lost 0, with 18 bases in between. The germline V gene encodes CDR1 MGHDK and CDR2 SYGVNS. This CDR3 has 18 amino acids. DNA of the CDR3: TGTGCCAGCAGTGCCGGACTTACCGGCTTCGCGAACACCGGGGAGCTGTTTTTT. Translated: CASSAGLTGFANTGELFF.

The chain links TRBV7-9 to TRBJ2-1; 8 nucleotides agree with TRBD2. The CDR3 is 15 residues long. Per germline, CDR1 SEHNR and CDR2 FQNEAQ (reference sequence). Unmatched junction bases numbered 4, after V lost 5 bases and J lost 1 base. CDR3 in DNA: TGTGCCAGCAGCCATAGCGGGAAATCCTACAATGAGCAGTTCTTC. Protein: CASSHSGKSYNEQFF.

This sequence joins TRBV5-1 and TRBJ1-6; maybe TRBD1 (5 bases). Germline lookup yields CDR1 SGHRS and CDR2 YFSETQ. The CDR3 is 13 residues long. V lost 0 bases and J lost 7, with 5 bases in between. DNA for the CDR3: TGCGCCAGCAGCTTGGAGGGGAATTCACCCCTCCACTTT. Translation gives CASSLEGNSPLHF.

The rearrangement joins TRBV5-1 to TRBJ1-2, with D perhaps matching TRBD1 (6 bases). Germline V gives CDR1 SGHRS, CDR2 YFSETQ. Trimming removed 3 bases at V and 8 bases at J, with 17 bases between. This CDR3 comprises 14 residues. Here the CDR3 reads CASSWDIRREGYTF. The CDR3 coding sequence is TGCGCCAGCAGCTGGGACATCCGCCGAGAGGGCTACACCTTC. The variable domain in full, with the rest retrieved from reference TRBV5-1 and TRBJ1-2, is KAGVTQTPRYLIKTRGQQVTLSCSPISGHRSVSWYQQTPGQGLQFLFEYFSETQRNKGNFPGRFSGRQFSNSRSEMNVSTLELGDSALYLCASSWDIRREGYTFGSGTRLTVV.

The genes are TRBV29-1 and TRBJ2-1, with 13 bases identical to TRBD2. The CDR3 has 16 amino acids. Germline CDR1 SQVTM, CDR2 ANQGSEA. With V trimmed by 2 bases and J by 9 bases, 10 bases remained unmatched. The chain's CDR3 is CSVEPKPGLAGSEQFF. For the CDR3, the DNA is TGCAGCGTTGAACCAAAACCGGGACTAGCGGGAAGTGAGCAGTTCTTC.

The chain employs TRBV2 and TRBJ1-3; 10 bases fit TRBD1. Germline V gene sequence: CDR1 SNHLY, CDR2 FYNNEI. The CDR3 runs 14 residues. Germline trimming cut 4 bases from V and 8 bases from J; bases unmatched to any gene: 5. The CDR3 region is CASSGTGGSYTIYF. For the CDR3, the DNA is TGTGCCAGCAGTGGGACAGGGGGTTCTTACACCATATATTTT.

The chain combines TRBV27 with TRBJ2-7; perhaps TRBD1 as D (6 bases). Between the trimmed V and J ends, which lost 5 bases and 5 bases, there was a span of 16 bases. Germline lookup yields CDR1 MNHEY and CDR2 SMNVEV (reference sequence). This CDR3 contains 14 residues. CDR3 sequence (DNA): TGTGCCAGCAGTAAACTTACAGGGATCCACGAGCAGTACTTC. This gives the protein CASSKLTGIHEQYF.

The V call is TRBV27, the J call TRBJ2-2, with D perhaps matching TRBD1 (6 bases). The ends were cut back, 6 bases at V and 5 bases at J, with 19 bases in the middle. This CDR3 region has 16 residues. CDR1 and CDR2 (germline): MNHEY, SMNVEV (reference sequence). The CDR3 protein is CASSTAAGVMTGELFF. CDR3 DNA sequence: TGTGCCAGCAGCACTGCGGCAGGGGTAATGACCGGGGAGCTGTTTTTT.

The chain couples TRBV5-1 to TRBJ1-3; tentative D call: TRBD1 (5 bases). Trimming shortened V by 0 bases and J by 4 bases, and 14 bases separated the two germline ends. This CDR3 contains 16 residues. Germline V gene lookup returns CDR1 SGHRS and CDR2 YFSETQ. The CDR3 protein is CASSLAPQGSGNTIYF. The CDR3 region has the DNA TGCGCCAGCAGCTTGGCCCCCCAGGGATCAGGAAACACCATATATTTT.

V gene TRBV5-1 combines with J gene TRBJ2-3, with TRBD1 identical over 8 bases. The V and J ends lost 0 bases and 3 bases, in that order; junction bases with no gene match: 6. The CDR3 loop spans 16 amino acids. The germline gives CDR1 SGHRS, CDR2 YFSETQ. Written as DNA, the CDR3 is TGCGCCAGCAGCTTGGCGCAGACAGGGGAGACAGATACGCAGTATTTT. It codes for CASSLAQTGETDTQYF.

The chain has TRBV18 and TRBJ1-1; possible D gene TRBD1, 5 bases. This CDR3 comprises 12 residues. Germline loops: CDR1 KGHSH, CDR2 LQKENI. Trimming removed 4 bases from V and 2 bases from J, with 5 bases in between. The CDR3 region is CASSRGNTEAFF. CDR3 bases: TGTGCCAGCTCACGGGGCAACACTGAAGCTTTCTTT.

In nucleotides, the CDR3 is TGCGCCAGCAGCCAAGTGCGACAGAGCACTGAAGCTTTCTTT. Its protein product is CASSQVRQSTEAFF. The chain joins TRBV4-3 to TRBJ1-1, with D possibly TRBD1 on 5 matching bases. The V gene's germline CDR1 is LGHNA and CDR2 YSLEER. The CDR3 extends over 14 amino acids. Between the trimmed V and J ends, which lost 1 base and 4 bases, there was a span of 10 bases.

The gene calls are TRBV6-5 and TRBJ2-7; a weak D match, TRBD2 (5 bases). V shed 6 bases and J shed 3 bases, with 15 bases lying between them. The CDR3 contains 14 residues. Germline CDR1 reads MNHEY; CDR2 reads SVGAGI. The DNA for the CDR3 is TGTGCCAGCAGCTGGCGGCCGGCGGGCTACGAGCAGTACTTC. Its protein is CASSWRPAGYEQYF.

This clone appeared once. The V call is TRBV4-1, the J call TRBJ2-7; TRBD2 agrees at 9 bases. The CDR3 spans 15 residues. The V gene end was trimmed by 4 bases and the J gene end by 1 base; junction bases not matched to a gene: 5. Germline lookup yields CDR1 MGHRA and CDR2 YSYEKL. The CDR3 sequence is CASSPGREGSYEQYF. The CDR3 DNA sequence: TGCGCCAGCAGCCCAGGGCGGGAGGGGTCCTACGAGCAGTACTTC.

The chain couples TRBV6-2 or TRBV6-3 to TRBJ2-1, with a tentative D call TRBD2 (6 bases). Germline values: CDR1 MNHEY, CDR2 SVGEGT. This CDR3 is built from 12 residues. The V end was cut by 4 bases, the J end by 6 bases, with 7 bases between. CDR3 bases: TGTGCCAGCAGTTTGGGACTCAATGAGCAGTTCTTC. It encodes CASSLGLNEQFF.

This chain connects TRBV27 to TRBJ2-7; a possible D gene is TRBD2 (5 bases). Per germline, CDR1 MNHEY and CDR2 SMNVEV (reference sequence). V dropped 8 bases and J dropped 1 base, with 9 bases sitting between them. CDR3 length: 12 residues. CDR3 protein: CASSEGSYEQYF. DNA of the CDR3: TGTGCCAGCTCCGAGGGTTCCTACGAGCAGTACTTC.

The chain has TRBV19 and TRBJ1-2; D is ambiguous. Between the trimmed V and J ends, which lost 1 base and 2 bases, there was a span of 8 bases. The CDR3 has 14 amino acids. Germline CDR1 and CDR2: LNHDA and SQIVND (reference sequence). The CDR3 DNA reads TGTGCCAGTAGTATAGTCCCGGGGAACTATGGCTACACCTTC. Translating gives CASSIVPGNYGYTF.

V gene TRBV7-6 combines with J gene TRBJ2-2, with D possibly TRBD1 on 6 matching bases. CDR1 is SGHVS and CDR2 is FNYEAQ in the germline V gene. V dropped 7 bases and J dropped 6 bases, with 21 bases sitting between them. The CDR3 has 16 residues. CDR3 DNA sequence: TGTGCCAGCACCTTGGAAAGGACAGTCTCTGCCGGGGAGCTGTTTTTT. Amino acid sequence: CASTLERTVSAGELFF.

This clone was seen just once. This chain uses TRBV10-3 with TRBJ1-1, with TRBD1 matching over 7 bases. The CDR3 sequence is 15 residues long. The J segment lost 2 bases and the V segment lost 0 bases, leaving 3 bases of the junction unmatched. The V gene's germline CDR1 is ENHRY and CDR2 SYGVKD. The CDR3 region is CAISESWDSNTEAFF. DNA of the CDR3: TGTGCCATCAGTGAGTCGTGGGACAGCAACACTGAAGCTTTCTTT.

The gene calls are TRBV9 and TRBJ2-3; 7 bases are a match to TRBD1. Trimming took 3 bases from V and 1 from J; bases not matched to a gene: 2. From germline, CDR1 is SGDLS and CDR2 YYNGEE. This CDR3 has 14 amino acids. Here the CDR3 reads CASSEQGRTDTQYF. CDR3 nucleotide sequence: TGTGCCAGCAGCGAACAGGGGCGCACAGATACGCAGTATTTT. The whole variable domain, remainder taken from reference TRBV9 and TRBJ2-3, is DSGVTQTPKHLITATGQRVTLRCSPRSGDLSVYWYQQSLDQGLQFLIQYYNGEERAKGNILERFSAQQFPDLHSELNLSSLELGDSALYFCASSEQGRTDTQYFGPGTRLTVL.

DNA of the CDR3: TGCGCCAGCAGTGATCGGCAGGAGGGCGAGCAGTACTTC. Translated: CASSDRQEGEQYF. The V gene is TRBV10-1, the J gene TRBJ2-7; tentatively, D is TRBD2 (6 bases). The germline gives CDR1 WNHNN, CDR2 SYGVQD (reference sequence). Trimming cost V 3 bases and J 6 bases, with 12 bases left between them. The CDR3 consists of 13 residues.

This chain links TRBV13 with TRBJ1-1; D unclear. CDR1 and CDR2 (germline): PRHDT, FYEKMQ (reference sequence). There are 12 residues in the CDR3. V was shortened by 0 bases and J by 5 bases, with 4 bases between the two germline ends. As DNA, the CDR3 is TGTGCCAGCAGCTTAGGACAGACTGAAGCTTTCTTT. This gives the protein CASSLGQTEAFF.

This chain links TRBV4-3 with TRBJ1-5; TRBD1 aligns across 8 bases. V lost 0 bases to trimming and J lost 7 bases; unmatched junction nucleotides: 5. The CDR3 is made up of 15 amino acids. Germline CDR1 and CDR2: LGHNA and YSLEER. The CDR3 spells CASSQDAGGRQPQHF. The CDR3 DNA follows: TGCGCCAGCAGCCAAGATGCAGGGGGCAGACAGCCCCAGCATTTT.

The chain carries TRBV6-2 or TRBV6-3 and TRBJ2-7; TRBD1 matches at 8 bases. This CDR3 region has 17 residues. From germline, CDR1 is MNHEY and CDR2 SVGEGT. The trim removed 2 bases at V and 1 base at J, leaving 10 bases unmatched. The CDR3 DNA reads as TGTGCCAGCAGTTACGTCAGGGGGCGCAGTAATTCCTACGAGCAGTACTTC. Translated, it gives CASSYVRGRSNSYEQYF.